A selection of T cell receptor beta chains follows, all from one sample in a study of T cell responses to AZD1222 COVID-19 vaccine. Clones were sequenced by immunoSEQ multiplex PCR, and TCRdb holds only the in-frame ones, with some missing. The table includes roughly 150,000 clones, roughly nine tenths detected once. The source was peripheral blood, collected 28 days after the second AZD1222 dose. These receptors all stem from an adult who received the AZD1222 COVID-19 vaccine. Both conserved end residues are part of each CDR3. The D gene is left open where the match is weak.

CDR3 protein,CDR3 DNA,J gene,D gene,V gene
CASTPLGGPSTDTQYF,TGTGCCAGTACCCCCCTTGGGGGACCTAGCACAGATACGCAGTATTTT,TRBJ2-3,-,TRBV19
CASSLVGVRKGPQETQYF,TGTGCCAGCAGCTTAGTTGGGGTGCGCAAGGGCCCTCAAGAGACCCAGTACTTC,TRBJ2-5,-,TRBV7-9
CASSPLNSPSNQPQHF,TGTGCCAGCTCACCATTGAACAGTCCGAGCAATCAGCCCCAGCATTTT,TRBJ1-5,-,TRBV18
CASRVTLNTGELFF,TGTGCCAGCAGGGTGACTCTCAACACCGGGGAGCTGTTTTTT,TRBJ2-2,-,TRBV2
CASSLLGTQPQHF,TGTGCCAGTAGTTTGTTGGGGACTCAGCCCCAGCATTTT,TRBJ1-5,-,TRBV19
CSVTSGRLAKNIQYF,TGCAGCGTCACTAGCGGGAGGTTAGCCAAAAACATTCAGTACTTC,TRBJ2-4,TRBD2,TRBV29-1
CATSDTFLGGTSGSRSNEQFF,TGTGCCACCAGTGATACCTTTCTGGGGGGAACAAGCGGGAGTCGGTCCAATGAGCAGTTCTTC,TRBJ2-1,TRBD2,TRBV24-1
CSASARGREKLFF,TGCAGTGCTAGTGCCAGGGGTCGGGAAAAACTGTTTTTT,TRBJ1-4,-,TRBV20-1
CASSFGGPTDTQYF,TGCGCCAGCAGCTTCGGAGGGCCGACAGATACGCAGTATTTT,TRBJ2-3,-,TRBV5-1
CASSQTKTWGPNTGELFF,TGTGCCAGCAGCCAAACCAAGACTTGGGGGCCCAACACCGGGGAGCTGTTTTTT,TRBJ2-2,-,TRBV3-1/TRBV3-2